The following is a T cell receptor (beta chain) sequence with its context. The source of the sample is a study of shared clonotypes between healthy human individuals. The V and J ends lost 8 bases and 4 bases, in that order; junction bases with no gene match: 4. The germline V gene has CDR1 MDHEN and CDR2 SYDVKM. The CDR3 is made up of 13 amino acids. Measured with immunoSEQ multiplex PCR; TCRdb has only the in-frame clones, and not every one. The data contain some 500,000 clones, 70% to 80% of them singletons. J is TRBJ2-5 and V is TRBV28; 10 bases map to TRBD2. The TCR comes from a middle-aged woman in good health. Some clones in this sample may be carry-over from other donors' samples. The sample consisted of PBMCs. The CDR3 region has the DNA TGTGCCAGCGAGGCTAGCGGGAGAGAGACCCAGTACTTC. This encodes CASEASGRETQYF.